The 28 T cell receptor beta chains given below trace back to one sample, sequenced in a study of identical twins. TCRdb used MiXCR to reprocess the 5' RACE reads, holding one entry per CDR3 protein. The sample records around 370,000 distinct CDR3 sequences, around 9.7% being singletons. The sequenced sample was naive T cells sorted from blood. Every receptor here comes from a woman aged 45-65 years in good health.

CDR3 region: CASSISRGPGRPSKKDTQYF. The DNA for the CDR3 is TGTGCCAGCAGCATATCAAGGGGGCCTGGGCGGCCCTCCAAAAAGGATACGCAGTATTTT. J is TRBJ2-3 and V is TRBV5-6; 7 bases fit TRBD1. This CDR3 has 20 residues. Trimming at V came to 4 bases and at J to 6 bases, leaving 26 bases not matched to a gene. The germline gives CDR1 SGHDT, CDR2 YYEEEE.

Only a few counts were recorded for this clonotype. This rearrangement joins TRBV15 to TRBJ2-5, with D perhaps matching TRBD1 or TRBD2 (5 bases each). Trimming removed 1 base at V and 5 bases at J, with 11 bases between. Germline lookup yields CDR1 LNHNV and CDR2 YYDKDF (reference sequence). This CDR3 comprises 14 residues. The CDR3 region is CATSRVRDGETQYF. The CDR3, as DNA: TGTGCCACCAGCAGAGTCAGGGACGGTGAGACCCAGTACTTC.

In its sample, this clonotype was seen a few times. V gene TRBV24-1 combines with J gene TRBJ1-1; no clear D. Germline V gene lookup returns CDR1 KGHDR and CDR2 SFDVKD. The ends were cut back, 5 bases at V and 1 base at J, with 13 bases in the middle. The CDR3 sequence is 15 residues long. CDR3 amino acids: CATSGLGIRNTEAFF. The CDR3 coding sequence is TGTGCCACCAGTGGCCTGGGGATAAGGAACACTGAAGCTTTCTTT.

The V call is TRBV24-1, the J call TRBJ2-1, with 8 bases that match TRBD1. Germline trimming cut 5 bases from V and 0 bases from J; bases unmatched to any gene: 8. This CDR3 has 17 residues. Per the germline V gene, CDR1 is KGHDR and CDR2 is SFDVKD. The CDR3 DNA reads as TGTGCCACCAGTGGTCGGACAGGGCCGAGCTCCTACAATGAGCAGTTCTTC. It codes for CATSGRTGPSSYNEQFF.

This clonotype was observed a handful of times. The chain recombines TRBV24-1 with TRBJ1-5; D may be TRBD1 (6 bases). With 9 bases removed from V and 2 bases from J, the gap between germline ends came to 10 bases. This CDR3 region has 13 residues. Germline V gene data show CDR1 as KGHDR and CDR2 as SFDVKD. CDR3 DNA sequence: TGTGCCACCTGGACAGCAGGCAATCAGCCCCAGCATTTT. Protein: CATWTAGNQPQHF.

This clonotype was observed a few times. V is TRBV6-2 or TRBV6-3 and J is TRBJ1-1; TRBD1 might be the D (6 bases). Deletions cut 7 bases from V and 1 base from J, with 13 bases between. CDR1 is MNHEY, CDR2 SVGEGT, per germline. This CDR3 is built from 14 residues. CDR3 sequence: CASTTGTPNTEAFF. The CDR3 region has the DNA TGTGCCAGCACTACCGGGACACCGAACACTGAAGCTTTCTTT.

Only a few counts were recorded for this clonotype. This chain connects TRBV4-2 to TRBJ2-3, with D possibly matching TRBD2 (6 bases). V was cut by 0 bases and J by 3 bases, with 10 bases left in between. CDR1 is LGHNA, CDR2 YNFKEQ, per germline. The CDR3 length is 15 residues. The CDR3 DNA follows: TGTGCCAGCAGCCAAGATGGGGAGGCGACAGATACGCAGTATTTT. This codes for CASSQDGEATDTQYF.

This rearrangement joins TRBV5-1 to TRBJ2-1; 8 positions match TRBD1. In germline, CDR1 is SGHRS, CDR2 YFSETQ. This CDR3 contains 15 residues. The V and J ends lost 5 bases and 4 bases, in that order; junction bases with no gene match: 8. In nucleotides, the CDR3 is TGCGCCAGCAGTTTTGGGACAGGCCGATACAATGAGCAGTTCTTC. Encoded protein: CASSFGTGRYNEQFF.

This clonotype has a handful of counts. The rearrangement links TRBV5-1 to TRBJ1-4; D unresolved. V dropped 5 bases and J dropped 0 bases, with 11 bases sitting between them. The CDR3 has 15 residues. Germline V CDR1 and CDR2: SGHRS, YFSETQ. The CDR3 coding sequence is TGCGCCAGCAGTCCCACAGCCCCAACTAATGAAAAACTGTTTTTT. Translating it yields CASSPTAPTNEKLFF.

This clonotype was detected a few times. The rearrangement links TRBV27 to TRBJ2-1, with TRBD2 matching 8 bases. With V trimmed by 5 bases and J by 2 bases, 11 bases remained unmatched. The CDR3 is 17 amino acids. Looked up from germline, CDR1 is MNHEY and CDR2 is SMNVEV (reference sequence). CDR3 nucleotides: TGTGCCAGCAGTCTCTCCTCTTTAGCGGGAACCTACAATGAGCAGTTCTTC. It is translated as CASSLSSLAGTYNEQFF.

The V call is TRBV2, the J call TRBJ2-7, with D maybe TRBD2 (5 bases). Trimming cost V 4 bases and J 3 bases, with 16 bases left between them. The CDR3 is made up of 15 amino acids. The germline V gene encodes CDR1 SNHLY and CDR2 FYNNEI. In nucleotides, the CDR3 is TGTGCCAGCAGTGTTTTTGGACCAGGAGGCTACGAGCAGTACTTC. Translated: CASSVFGPGGYEQYF.

This clonotype was observed many times. The rearrangement joins TRBV6-6 to TRBJ1-2; D call uncertain. The V end lost 6 bases, the J end lost 3 bases, and 5 bases lay between the germline ends. The CDR3 has 11 residues. Germline values: CDR1 MNHNY, CDR2 SVGAGI (reference sequence). The DNA of the CDR3 is TGTGCCAGCAGCCCACACTATGGCTACACCTTC. This sequence encodes CASSPHYGYTF.

The chain uses TRBV12-3 or TRBV12-4 and TRBJ1-1, with 8 bases that match TRBD1. This CDR3 contains 15 residues. Trimming at V came to 6 bases and at J to 5 bases, leaving 11 bases not matched to a gene. The CDR3 loop is CASSPGTGPVTEAFF. In DNA, the CDR3 is TGTGCCAGCAGCCCCGGGACAGGTCCTGTTACTGAAGCTTTCTTT.

The V and J genes are TRBV15 and TRBJ2-7; perhaps TRBD1 as D (5 bases). CDR1 and CDR2 from the germline V gene are LNHNV and YYDKDF (reference sequence). The CDR3 is 15 amino acids. V lost 4 bases to trimming and J lost 2 bases, with 15 bases between them. CDR3 bases: TGTGCCACCAGCACCACTTCCCAGGGTACCTACGAGCAGTACGTC. This gives the protein CATSTTSQGTYEQYV.

CDR3 sequence reads: CSARKGVEGGISNQPQHF. The CDR3 DNA reads TGCAGTGCTAGAAAGGGGGTAGAGGGCGGGATAAGCAATCAGCCCCAGCATTTT. The genes are TRBV20-1 and TRBJ1-5; D may be TRBD1 (6 bases). This CDR3 spans 18 amino acids. V was clipped by 2 bases and J by 1 base, with 21 bases between them. In germline, CDR1 is DFQATT, CDR2 SNEGSKA (reference sequence).

This clonotype was counted ten times or more. DNA of the CDR3: TGCAGCGTCCGAGAGATAGGATACGAGCAGTACTTC. Protein sequence: CSVREIGYEQYF. The V call is TRBV29-1, the J call TRBJ2-7; D ambiguous. Germline CDR1 SQVTM, CDR2 ANQGSEA. The V gene lost 6 bases and the J gene lost 4 bases, with 13 bases spanning the gap. The CDR3 runs to 12 residues.

The V call is TRBV28, the J call TRBJ2-3; tentatively, D is TRBD1 (6 bases). Trimming removed 5 bases at V and 7 bases at J, with 13 bases between. The germline gives CDR1 MDHEN, CDR2 SYDVKM. The CDR3 is made up of 13 amino acids. CDR3 nucleotide sequence: TGTGCCAGCAGTGAGAGTAGGGGGTATACGCAGTATTTT. Residues: CASSESRGYTQYF.

This clonotype was seen many times. The J gene is TRBJ1-1, the V gene TRBV24-1; TRBD1 agrees at 8 bases. After removal of 2 bases from V and 5 bases from J, the junction contained 3 bases not matched to a gene. This CDR3 region has 14 residues. The germline CDR1 and CDR2 sequences are KGHDR and SFDVKD. The CDR3 region is CATSDSWTGTEAFF. The CDR3 coding sequence is TGTGCCACCAGTGATTCCTGGACAGGGACTGAAGCTTTCTTT.

As concerns this clonotype: It may be a read error: a sequence one base away is much more abundant. The V gene is TRBV12-3 or TRBV12-4, the J gene TRBJ2-2; 8 bases are a match to TRBD2. The CDR3 consists of 16 residues. The CDR3 coding sequence is TGTGCCAGCAGTCCCCGAGCGGGAGAGATCACCGTGGAGCTGTTTTTT. This encodes CASSPRAGEITVELFF.

Regarding this clonotype: Possible read error: a much larger clone is one base away. Likely a read error: the CDR3 ends without its conserved phenylalanine or tryptophan. The chain recombines TRBV14 with TRBJ2-1, with D maybe TRBD1 (5 bases). Deletions cut 1 base from V and 6 bases from J, with 7 bases between. Germline loops: CDR1 SGHDN, CDR2 FVKESK. CDR3 length equals 13 residues. CDR3 sequence: CASSQGGLNEQFI. DNA for the CDR3: TGTGCCAGCAGCCAAGGGGGCCTCAATGAGCAGTTCATC.

CDR3 DNA sequence: TGTGCCAGCAGCCCGGGACTAGCGGGAGGGTCGAACACCGGGGAGCTGTTTTTT. Protein sequence: CASSPGLAGGSNTGELFF. The chain links TRBV3-1 to TRBJ2-2, with 16 bases matching TRBD2. V dropped 4 bases and J dropped 0; count of bases not matched to a gene: 2. Looked up from germline, CDR1 is LGHDT and CDR2 is YNNKEL (reference sequence). There are 18 residues in the CDR3.

The table lists this clonotype with many counts. This sequence joins TRBV12-3 or TRBV12-4 and TRBJ1-2; tentatively, D is TRBD1 (5 bases). V shed 7 bases and J shed 6 bases, with 21 bases lying between them. The length of the CDR3 is 15 residues. CDR3 loop: CASTVIEGIRNGYTF. In nucleotides, the CDR3 is TGTGCCAGCACAGTAATCGAGGGGATCAGGAATGGCTACACCTTC.

This chain uses TRBV5-1 with TRBJ2-4; the D gene is possibly TRBD2 (5 bases). Germline lookup yields CDR1 SGHRS and CDR2 YFSETQ. V lost 1 base and J lost 4, with 15 bases in between. The CDR3 is made up of 16 amino acids. CDR3 sequence (DNA): TGCGCCAGCAGCTTGATCGGCGGGTCGGGGAAAAACATTCAGTACTTC. This translates into CASSLIGGSGKNIQYF. Full variable domain (outside the CDR3, taken from reference TRBV5-1 and TRBJ2-4): KAGVTQTPRYLIKTRGQQVTLSCSPISGHRSVSWYQQTPGQGLQFLFEYFSETQRNKGNFPGRFSGRQFSNSRSEMNVSTLELGDSALYLCASSLIGGSGKNIQYFGAGTRLSVL.

This clonotype showed up just a few times. The chain links TRBV20-1 to TRBJ2-2; 7 bases match TRBD2. Germline V gene sequence: CDR1 DFQATT, CDR2 SNEGSKA (reference sequence). The CDR3 loop spans 15 amino acids. V was pared by 1 base and J by 6 bases, with 8 bases of the junction left unmatched. The CDR3 spells CSARVAGAVAGELFF. The CDR3 coding sequence is TGCAGTGCTAGAGTCGCGGGAGCGGTGGCCGGGGAGCTGTTTTTT.

The sample holds one count of this clonotype. The rearrangement links TRBV19 to TRBJ2-6; D is ambiguous. V gave up 5 bases and J gave up 0 bases, with 11 bases separating them. This CDR3 comprises 16 residues. CDR1 is LNHDA, CDR2 SQIVND, per germline (reference sequence). CDR3 sequence (DNA): TGTGCCAGTAGTCCCCGGACCTTCTCTGGGGCCAACGTCCTGACTTTC. Translated: CASSPRTFSGANVLTF.

The table lists this clonotype with a few counts. The chain recombines TRBV4-2 with TRBJ2-1, with a possible D match to TRBD2 (5 bases). The CDR3 is 18 amino acids. Trimming cost V 0 bases and J 7 bases, with 22 bases left between them. Germline V gene data show CDR1 as LGHNA and CDR2 as YNFKEQ. In DNA form, the CDR3 reads TGTGCCAGCAGCCAAGATCCCTCGGACTCCTCCACGGTAAATGAGCAGTTCTTC. As protein: CASSQDPSDSSTVNEQFF.

The chain carries TRBV2 and TRBJ2-2, with 8 bases matching TRBD1. This CDR3 region has 14 residues. The trim removed 7 bases at V and 4 bases at J, leaving 5 bases unmatched. Germline CDR1 and CDR2: SNHLY and FYNNEI. The CDR3 region has the DNA TGTGCCAGCATCACACAGGGGGGCACCGGGGAGCTGTTTTTT. It encodes CASITQGGTGELFF.

This clonotype came up many times. CDR3 in amino acids: CASSFRIPSVREQYV. DNA for the CDR3: TGTGCCAGCAGTTTTCGAATCCCCTCCGTTCGGGAGCAGTACGTC. The V gene is TRBV12-3 or TRBV12-4, the J gene TRBJ2-7; D call uncertain. The CDR3 runs 15 residues. V gave up 3 bases and J gave up 7 bases, with 19 bases separating them.